Listed here are 5 T cell receptor beta chains from one sample, sequenced in a study of human T cells and chemical hapten exposure. Individual cDNA molecules had unique molecular identifiers attached to them by the library. Via MiXCR, TCRdb re-called the reads, giving one row per CDR3 protein. Seen here are about 120,000 distinct CDR3 sequences, less than 10% observed once, and the top ten hold roughly 1.3%. Researchers extracted total RNA from unfractionated whole blood. The sequenced sample was whole blood. Source of these receptors: a human donor in good health. Some clones in this sample may be carry-over from other donors' samples.

At least ten counts were recorded for this clonotype. The chain combines TRBV20-1 with TRBJ1-1, with TRBD1 matching over 8 bases. With V trimmed by 6 bases and J by 0 bases, 9 bases remained unmatched. This CDR3 has 15 amino acids. Germline V gene data show CDR1 as DFQATT and CDR2 as SNEGSKA (reference sequence). CDR3 DNA sequence: TGCAGTGCCGGGGGACAGGTGATTCTGAACACTGAAGCTTTCTTT. Amino acid sequence: CSAGGQVILNTEAFF.

The chain links TRBV27 to TRBJ2-3, with 7 positions matching TRBD1. Germline V gene data show CDR1 as MNHEY and CDR2 as SMNVEV (reference sequence). This CDR3 comprises 13 residues. Germline trimming cut 5 bases from V and 6 bases from J; bases unmatched to any gene: 5. Here the CDR3 DNA reads TGTGCCAGCAGTCTTATAGGGGGCGATACGCAGTATTTT. This sequence encodes CASSLIGGDTQYF.

This clonotype showed up just a few times. The chain has TRBV7-8 and TRBJ2-2; TRBD2 matches 10 bases. This CDR3 has 18 amino acids. Trimming cost V 2 bases and J 2 bases; bases outside gene matches: 8. Germline assignment: CDR1 SGHVS and CDR2 FQNEAQ. The chain's CDR3 is CASSLTVAGGANTGELFF. CDR3 bases: TGTGCCAGCAGCTTAACTGTAGCGGGGGGAGCAAACACCGGGGAGCTGTTTTTT. The full variable domain, in which reference TRBV7-8 and TRBJ2-2 provide the parts outside the CDR3, is GAGVSQSPRYKVAKRGQDVALRCDPISGHVSLFWYQQALGQGPEFLTYFQNEAQLDKSGLPSDRFFAERPEGSVSTLKIQRTQQEDSAVYLCASSLTVAGGANTGELFFGEGSRLTVL.

This clonotype was seen more than once but under ten times. The chain combines TRBV10-3 with TRBJ2-3; 7 bases fit TRBD1. CDR3 size: 14 residues. Trimming took 7 bases from V and 0 from J; bases not matched to a gene: 4. CDR1 is ENHRY, CDR2 SYGVKD, per germline. The CDR3 bases are TGTGCCATCAAGGGGGCCTTTAGCACAGATACGCAGTATTTT. This encodes CAIKGAFSTDTQYF.

This clonotype appeared many times. The chain employs TRBV4-3 and TRBJ2-1; 10 positions agree with TRBD2. The junction had 6 bases not matched to a gene; V was cut back by 2 bases and J by 2 bases. The CDR3 sequence is 17 residues long. Germline V gene lookup returns CDR1 LGHNA and CDR2 YSLEER. Written as DNA, the CDR3 is TGCGCCAGCAGCCAAACCAGCGGGGGGGCCACCTACAATGAGCAGTTCTTC. It specifies CASSQTSGGATYNEQFF.